This T cell receptor beta chain was identified in a study of blood T cell repertoires in COVID-19. V was trimmed by 0 bases and J by 6 bases, leaving 10 bases between them. From germline, CDR1 is SGHRS and CDR2 YFSETQ. This CDR3 is 13 amino acids long. Sequenced by immunoSEQ multiplex PCR; TCRdb stores in-frame clones only, minus some. The sample lists more than 100,000 clones, just under 80% seen once, with approximately 16% in the top ten. The clonotype was recovered from a man between 60 and 75 years old with active or convalescent COVID-19. This chain uses TRBV5-1 with TRBJ2-7; D call uncertain. Sequencing was carried out using peripheral blood. CDR3 protein: CASSLDSLGEQYF. CDR3 DNA: TGCGCCAGCAGCTTGGACAGCTTGGGCGAGCAGTACTTC.